The 25 T cell receptor beta chains below come from one sample, sequenced in a study of T cells in Graves' hyperthyroidism and ophthalmopathy. Amplified TCR beta CDR3 regions derived from RNA transcripts. HTBI primers were used for first-round RT-PCR of the TCR CDR3. TCRdb re-derived calls from the multiplex PCR reads in MiXCR, one entry per CDR3 protein. The sample records roughly 560,000 distinct CDR3 sequences, roughly 15% being singletons. Sample: blood. These receptors came from a woman in her 40s with Graves' ophthalmopathy.

This clonotype has just a few counts. V is TRBV11-2 and J is TRBJ2-3, with D possibly TRBD2 on 6 matching bases. The CDR3 spans 15 residues. Germline assignment: CDR1 SGHAT and CDR2 FQNNGV. The V gene lost 5 bases and the J gene lost 2 bases, with 14 bases spanning the gap. CDR3 sequence (DNA): TGTGCCAGCAGCCCACCCCTAGCGTACACAGATACGCAGTATTTT. Translated, it gives CASSPPLAYTDTQYF.

This clonotype is medium-sized. The gene calls are TRBV6-2 or TRBV6-3 and TRBJ2-7; TRBD2 matches 11 bases. J lost 4 bases, V lost 2 bases, and 10 bases had no gene match. There are 17 residues in the CDR3. Looked up from germline, CDR1 is MNHEY and CDR2 is SVGEGT. CDR3 in amino acids: CASSYVGRLAGRYEQYF. CDR3 coding DNA: TGTGCCAGCAGTTACGTCGGTAGACTAGCGGGAAGGTACGAGCAGTACTTC.

This clonotype came up a few times. The CDR3 bases are TGTGCCAGCAGTTTCCGGACTAGCGGGAATGGCGAGCAGTACTTC. Amino acid sequence: CASSFRTSGNGEQYF. The chain recombines TRBV6-5 with TRBJ2-7; the match to TRBD2 covers 12 bases. The CDR3 runs 15 residues. The germline gives CDR1 MNHEY, CDR2 SVGAGI. J lost 6 bases, V lost 4 bases, and 7 bases had no gene match.

This clonotype appeared many times. This sequence joins TRBV30 and TRBJ1-2; D call uncertain. CDR3 size: 13 residues. The germline V gene has CDR1 GTSNPN and CDR2 SVGIG (reference sequence). The ends were cut back, 1 base at V and 4 bases at J, with 10 bases in the middle. The CDR3 spells CAWSGVLAYGYTF. The CDR3 DNA reads as TGTGCCTGGAGTGGGGTCCTTGCCTATGGCTACACCTTC.

Turning to this clonotype: At one end, the junction sequence differs from germline, possibly due to a read error. The CDR3 loop is CASSSDYKQYF. The CDR3 bases are TGTGCCAGCAGTTCGGACTACAAGCAGTACTTC. This sequence joins TRBV28 and TRBJ2-7; possibly TRBD2 for D (6 bases). The CDR3 consists of 11 residues. CDR1 is MDHEN, CDR2 SYDVKM, per germline.

This clonotype was counted many times. The rearrangement links TRBV5-1 to TRBJ2-7; 10 bases are shared with TRBD1. Germline CDR1 reads SGHRS; CDR2 reads YFSETQ. V was pared by 4 bases and J by 3 bases, with 7 bases of the junction left unmatched. The CDR3 is 15 amino acids. CDR3: CASSPWTGGGYEQYF. CDR3 bases: TGCGCCAGCAGCCCGTGGACAGGGGGTGGCTACGAGCAGTACTTC.

There are a few counts of this clonotype. The gene calls are TRBV30 and TRBJ2-5; TRBD1 agrees at 7 bases. The CDR3 totals 14 residues. V was pared by 2 bases and J by 0 bases, with 3 bases of the junction left unmatched. Germline CDR1 GTSNPN, CDR2 SVGIG (reference sequence). CDR3 coding DNA: TGTGCCTGGAGTTTAGGACAGGACCAAGAGACCCAGTACTTC. Encoded protein: CAWSLGQDQETQYF.

This clonotype was recorded a few times. This chain joins TRBV24-1 and TRBJ2-7; perhaps TRBD1 as D (5 bases). The CDR3 runs 15 residues. Per the germline V gene, CDR1 is KGHDR and CDR2 is SFDVKD. V dropped 5 bases and J dropped 0 bases, with 13 bases sitting between them. In DNA form, the CDR3 reads TGTGCCACCAGTGTCCTTAAGGGGCACTCCTACGAGCAGTACTTC. Its translation is CATSVLKGHSYEQYF.

The table lists this clonotype with many counts. The chain combines TRBV7-2 with TRBJ2-2; maybe TRBD1 (6 bases). Trimming shortened V by 5 bases and J by 4 bases, and 11 bases separated the two germline ends. Germline V lookup: CDR1 SGHTA, CDR2 FQGNSA. The CDR3 totals 14 residues. The CDR3 is CASSRQGPTGELFF. The DNA of the CDR3 is TGTGCCAGCAGCCGGCAGGGGCCCACCGGGGAGCTGTTTTTT.

The chain joins TRBV30 to TRBJ1-2; D gene unclear. The germline gives CDR1 GTSNPN, CDR2 SVGIG (reference sequence). Trimming pared 0 bases from V and 0 bases from J, leaving 14 bases between. This CDR3 comprises 16 residues. The CDR3 DNA is TGTGCCTGGAGTGTAGGGTGGTTCGGTGCTAACTATGGCTACACCTTC. This encodes CAWSVGWFGANYGYTF.

In its sample, this clonotype was seen many times. For the CDR3, the DNA is TGTGCCAGCAAGGTTCGGCAGGAGCTCTACGAGCAGTACTTC. Translation gives CASKVRQELYEQYF. V gene TRBV6-1 combines with J gene TRBJ2-7; no clear D. Germline CDR1 and CDR2: MNHNS and SASEGT. The CDR3 covers 14 residues. With 7 bases removed from V and 3 bases from J, the gap between germline ends came to 16 bases.

V usage is TRBV11-2 and J usage is TRBJ2-7; TRBD2 aligns across 7 bases. Germline loops: CDR1 SGHAT, CDR2 FQNNGV. CDR3 length: 17 residues. J gave up 7 bases and V 3 bases, and 18 bases lay outside the gene matches. The DNA of the CDR3 is TGTGCCAGCAGCTTTTGGGGGGGTGCTAGCGGTTTAGGGGAGCAGTACTTC. Residues: CASSFWGGASGLGEQYF.

This clonotype occurred many times. The chain uses TRBV28 and TRBJ2-7; D may correspond to TRBD1 or TRBD2 (5 bases each). CDR3 length: 14 residues. Trimming shortened V by 4 bases and J by 4 bases, and 14 bases separated the two germline ends. Germline values: CDR1 MDHEN, CDR2 SYDVKM. CDR3 sequence: CASSSGPEGYEQYF. The CDR3, as DNA: TGTGCCAGCAGTTCCGGACCCGAGGGGTACGAGCAGTACTTC. Based on the CDR3 plus reference TRBV28 and TRBJ2-7, the full variable domain is DVKVTQSSRYLVKRTGEKVFLECVQDMDHENMFWYRQDPGLGLRLIYFSYDVKMKEKGDIPEGYSVSREKKERFSLILESASTNQTSMYLCASSSGPEGYEQYFGPGTRLTVT.

There are many counts of this clonotype. The chain has TRBV28 and TRBJ2-6; 9 bases are a match to TRBD1. With 6 bases clipped from V and 1 base from J, the junction kept 10 bases outside the gene matches. Germline assignment: CDR1 MDHEN and CDR2 SYDVKM. This CDR3 region has 18 residues. CDR3 protein: CASSTPTGGGSGANVLTF. The CDR3 DNA follows: TGTGCCAGCAGCACCCCGACAGGGGGAGGGTCTGGGGCCAACGTCCTGACTTTC.

Many counts were recorded for this clonotype. This chain joins TRBV12-3 or TRBV12-4 and TRBJ2-7, with 11 bases lining up with TRBD1. This CDR3 contains 14 residues. V was pared by 7 bases and J by 4 bases, with 6 bases of the junction left unmatched. This chain's CDR3 is CASTRTGGVYEQYF. The CDR3 DNA follows: TGTGCCAGCACTCGGACAGGGGGCGTATACGAGCAGTACTTC.

This clonotype showed up many times. This sequence joins TRBV6-2 or TRBV6-3 and TRBJ2-4, with D possibly matching TRBD2 (5 bases). CDR1 MNHEY and CDR2 SVGEGT come from the germline V gene. Trimming shortened V by 5 bases and J by 1 base, and 18 bases separated the two germline ends. CDR3 size: 17 residues. As DNA, the CDR3 is TGTGCCAGCAGTGCCCCTCCCATAGCGTCGGCCAAAAACATTCAGTACTTC. Translating gives CASSAPPIASAKNIQYF.

This clonotype has a count of ten or more. This chain joins TRBV25-1 and TRBJ2-7; 14 nucleotides align to TRBD2. The germline V gene encodes CDR1 MGHDK and CDR2 SYGVNS. The J segment lost 5 bases and the V segment lost 5 bases, leaving 14 bases of the junction unmatched. The CDR3 runs to 18 residues. CDR3 amino acids: CASSKRGTSGSRDDEQYF. CDR3 sequence (DNA): TGTGCCAGCAGTAAACGAGGGACTAGCGGGAGTAGGGACGACGAGCAGTACTTC.

This clonotype was seen many times. The chain uses TRBV6-2 or TRBV6-3 and TRBJ1-1; 9 bases align to TRBD1. Germline V gene data show CDR1 as MNHEY and CDR2 as SVGEGT. CDR3 length: 16 residues. V trimming: 6 bases; J trimming: 0 bases; junction bases outside the gene matches: 8. This CDR3 is CASSLGQGTMNTEAFF. The CDR3 DNA reads TGTGCCAGCAGCTTGGGACAGGGAACTATGAACACTGAAGCTTTCTTT.

The table lists this clonotype with many counts. This sequence joins TRBV11-2 and TRBJ1-1, with 8 bases that match TRBD1. V dropped 5 bases and J dropped 0; count of bases not matched to a gene: 8. Germline lookup yields CDR1 SGHAT and CDR2 FQNNGV. This CDR3 has 16 amino acids. The CDR3 is CASSPRTGYLNTEAFF. As DNA, the CDR3 is TGTGCCAGCAGCCCTAGGACAGGGTACTTGAACACTGAAGCTTTCTTT.

This clonotype appeared many times. The chain carries TRBV12-5 and TRBJ1-5, with 8 bases aligning to TRBD1. Germline V gene sequence: CDR1 LGHNT, CDR2 FRNRAP. V trimming: 0 bases; J trimming: 2 bases; junction bases outside the gene matches: 3. The CDR3 totals 16 residues. CDR3 sequence reads: CASGLVLTGGNQPQHF. CDR3 bases: TGTGCTAGTGGTTTGGTACTGACAGGGGGCAATCAGCCCCAGCATTTT.

Details on this clonotype: Its ends do not fully match the called genes, so a read error is possible. The chain recombines TRBV3-1 with TRBJ1-2; D not resolved. This CDR3 has 14 residues. CDR1 is LGHDT and CDR2 is YNNKEL in the germline V gene (reference sequence). This CDR3 is CASSLGEFSYGYSF. Written as DNA, the CDR3 is TGTGCCAGCAGCCTCGGAGAATTTTCTTATGGCTACTCCTTC.

This clonotype was counted at least ten times. V and J are TRBV12-3 or TRBV12-4 and TRBJ2-7; D uncertain. Deletions cut 0 bases from V and 9 bases from J, with 6 bases between. The CDR3 runs to 11 residues. CDR3 loop: CASSLASWQYF. The DNA for the CDR3 is TGTGCCAGCAGTTTAGCATCCTGGCAGTACTTC.

This clonotype was detected many times. This chain connects TRBV7-8 to TRBJ2-7; 9 bases map to TRBD2. Germline CDR1 and CDR2: SGHVS and FQNEAQ. V lost 0 bases to trimming and J lost 4 bases; unmatched junction nucleotides: 13. CDR3 length: 18 residues. CDR3 residues: CASSLAPSAAGGGYEQYF. CDR3 coding DNA: TGTGCCAGCAGCTTAGCTCCATCGGCGGCGGGAGGGGGTTACGAGCAGTACTTC.

The chain recombines TRBV6-5 with TRBJ1-5, with D perhaps matching TRBD1 (6 bases). Per germline, CDR1 MNHEY and CDR2 SVGAGI. The CDR3 consists of 13 residues. V was pared by 0 bases and J by 10 bases, with 10 bases between. The CDR3: CASSYSTGSPQHF. The CDR3 bases are TGTGCCAGCAGTTACTCGACAGGCTCTCCCCAGCATTTT.

The sample holds many counts of this clonotype. The chain couples TRBV15 to TRBJ2-5; maybe TRBD1 (6 bases). The CDR3 is 14 residues long. Per the germline V gene, CDR1 is LNHNV and CDR2 is YYDKDF (reference sequence). V was trimmed by 8 bases and J by 2 bases, leaving 15 bases between them. CDR3 protein: CATSKGGAQETQYF. The CDR3 nucleotides are TGTGCCACCTCTAAAGGGGGAGCACAAGAGACCCAGTACTTC.